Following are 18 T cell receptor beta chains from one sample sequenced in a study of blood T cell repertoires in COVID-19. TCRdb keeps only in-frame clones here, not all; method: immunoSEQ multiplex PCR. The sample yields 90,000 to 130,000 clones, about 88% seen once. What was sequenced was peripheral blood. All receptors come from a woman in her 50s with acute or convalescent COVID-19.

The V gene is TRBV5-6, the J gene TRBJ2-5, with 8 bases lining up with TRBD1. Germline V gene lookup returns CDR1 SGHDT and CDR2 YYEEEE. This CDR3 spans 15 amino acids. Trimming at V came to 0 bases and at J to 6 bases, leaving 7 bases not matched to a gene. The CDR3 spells CASSLDRGSRKTQYF. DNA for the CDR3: TGTGCCAGCAGCTTGGACAGGGGGTCTAGGAAGACCCAGTACTTC.

CDR3 nucleotide sequence: TGTGCCAGCAGCCGGCATACTAGGAACAATGAGCAGTTCTTC. Amino acid sequence: CASSRHTRNNEQFF. The J gene is TRBJ2-1, the V gene TRBV6-5; tentatively, D is TRBD2 (5 bases). The germline V and J ends were trimmed by 6 bases and 5 bases, with 14 bases remaining between them. Germline CDR1 MNHEY, CDR2 SVGAGI. This CDR3 has 14 amino acids.

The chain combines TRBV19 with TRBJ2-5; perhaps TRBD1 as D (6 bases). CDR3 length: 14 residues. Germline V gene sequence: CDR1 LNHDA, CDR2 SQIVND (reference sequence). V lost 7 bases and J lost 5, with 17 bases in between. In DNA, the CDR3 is TGTGCCAGTAAAGGGCTGGGGGCGGAGGAGACCCAGTACTTC. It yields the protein CASKGLGAEETQYF.

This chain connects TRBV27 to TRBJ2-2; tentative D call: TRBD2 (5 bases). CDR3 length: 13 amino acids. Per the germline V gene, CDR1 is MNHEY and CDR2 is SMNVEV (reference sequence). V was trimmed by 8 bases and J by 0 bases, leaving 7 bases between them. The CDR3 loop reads CASSGTNTGELFF. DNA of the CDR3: TGTGCCAGCTCCGGGACGAACACCGGGGAGCTGTTTTTT.

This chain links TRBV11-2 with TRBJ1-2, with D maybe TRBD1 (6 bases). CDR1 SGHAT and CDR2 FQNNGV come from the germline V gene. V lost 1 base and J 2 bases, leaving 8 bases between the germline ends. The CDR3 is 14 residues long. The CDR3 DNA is TGTGCCAGCAGCTTAGGGACAGTAAACTATGGCTACACCTTC. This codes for CASSLGTVNYGYTF.

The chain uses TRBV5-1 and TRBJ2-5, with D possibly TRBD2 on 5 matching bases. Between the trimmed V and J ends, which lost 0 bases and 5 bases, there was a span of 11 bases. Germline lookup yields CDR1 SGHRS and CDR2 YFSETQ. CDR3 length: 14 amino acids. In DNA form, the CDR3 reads TGCGCCAGCAGCTTGGTGGGAGCCGGGGAGACCCAGTACTTC. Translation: CASSLVGAGETQYF.

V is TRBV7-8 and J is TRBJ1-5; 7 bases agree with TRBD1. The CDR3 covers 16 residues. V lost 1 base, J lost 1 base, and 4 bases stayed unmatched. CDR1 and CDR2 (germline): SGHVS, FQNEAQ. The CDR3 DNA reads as TGTGCCAGCAGCTTAGGGAACAGGGGAAGCAATCAGCCCCAGCATTTT. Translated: CASSLGNRGSNQPQHF.

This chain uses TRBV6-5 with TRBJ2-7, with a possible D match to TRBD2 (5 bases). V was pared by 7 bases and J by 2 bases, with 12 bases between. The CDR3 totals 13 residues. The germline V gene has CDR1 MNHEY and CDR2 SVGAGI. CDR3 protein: CASTRTAAYEQYF. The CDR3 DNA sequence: TGTGCCAGCACCCGGACTGCAGCCTACGAGCAGTACTTC.

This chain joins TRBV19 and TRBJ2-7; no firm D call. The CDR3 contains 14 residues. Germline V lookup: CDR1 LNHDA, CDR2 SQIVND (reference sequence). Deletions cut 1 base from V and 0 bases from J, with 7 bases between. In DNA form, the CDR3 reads TGTGCCAGTAGTATAGGCCGGAGCTCCTACGAGCAGTACTTC. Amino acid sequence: CASSIGRSSYEQYF.

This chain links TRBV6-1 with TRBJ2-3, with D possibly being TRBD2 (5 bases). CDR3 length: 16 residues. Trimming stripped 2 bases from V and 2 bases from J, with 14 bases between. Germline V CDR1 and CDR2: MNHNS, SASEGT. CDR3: CASSERASRVTDTQYF. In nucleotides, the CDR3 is TGTGCCAGCAGTGAACGGGCTAGCCGAGTCACAGATACGCAGTATTTT.

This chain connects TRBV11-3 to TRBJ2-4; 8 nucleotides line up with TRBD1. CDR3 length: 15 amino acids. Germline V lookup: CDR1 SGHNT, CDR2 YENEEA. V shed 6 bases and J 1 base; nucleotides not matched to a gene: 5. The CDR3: CASSAGGFAKNIQYF. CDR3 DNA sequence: TGTGCCAGCAGTGCAGGGGGCTTCGCCAAAAACATTCAGTACTTC.

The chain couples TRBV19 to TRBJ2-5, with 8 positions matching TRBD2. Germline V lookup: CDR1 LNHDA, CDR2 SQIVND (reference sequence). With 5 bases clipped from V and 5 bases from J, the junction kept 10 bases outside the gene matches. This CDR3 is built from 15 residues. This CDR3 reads CASSYGRGETETQYF. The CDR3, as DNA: TGTGCCAGTAGTTACGGGAGGGGCGAAACTGAGACCCAGTACTTC.

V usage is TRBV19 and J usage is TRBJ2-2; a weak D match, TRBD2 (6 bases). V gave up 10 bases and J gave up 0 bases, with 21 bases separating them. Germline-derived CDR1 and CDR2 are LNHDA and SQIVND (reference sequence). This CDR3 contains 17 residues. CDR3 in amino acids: CATEPGGWAPNTGELFF. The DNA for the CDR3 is TGTGCCACCGAACCCGGAGGGTGGGCGCCGAACACCGGGGAGCTGTTTTTT.

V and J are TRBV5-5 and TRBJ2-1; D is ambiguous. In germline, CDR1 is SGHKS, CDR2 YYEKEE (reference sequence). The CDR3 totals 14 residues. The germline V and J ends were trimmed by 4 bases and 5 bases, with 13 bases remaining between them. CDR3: CASSGVLVHNEQFF. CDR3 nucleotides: TGTGCCAGCAGCGGAGTCCTGGTTCACAATGAGCAGTTCTTC.

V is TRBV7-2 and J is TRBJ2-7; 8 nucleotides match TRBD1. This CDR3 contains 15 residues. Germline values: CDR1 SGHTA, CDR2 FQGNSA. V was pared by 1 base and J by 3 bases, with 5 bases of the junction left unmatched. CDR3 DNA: TGTGCCAGCAGCTTAGGGGGGACAGGTGACTACGAGCAGTACTTC. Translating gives CASSLGGTGDYEQYF.

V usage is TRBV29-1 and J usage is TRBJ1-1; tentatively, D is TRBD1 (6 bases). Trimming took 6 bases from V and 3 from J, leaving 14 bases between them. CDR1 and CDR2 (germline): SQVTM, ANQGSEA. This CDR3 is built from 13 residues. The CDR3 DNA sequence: TGCAGCGTCGTCCGGGACACCTACACTGAAGCTTTCTTT. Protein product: CSVVRDTYTEAFF.

The CDR3 nucleotides are TGTGCCAGTAGTTTTCGGGACAGGGCCCCCTGGAATGAGCAGTTCTTC. It encodes CASSFRDRAPWNEQFF. This chain joins TRBV19 and TRBJ2-1, with TRBD1 matching over 9 bases. Germline CDR1 reads LNHDA; CDR2 reads SQIVND (reference sequence). The V and J ends lost 5 bases and 7 bases, in that order; junction bases with no gene match: 12. This CDR3 region has 16 residues.

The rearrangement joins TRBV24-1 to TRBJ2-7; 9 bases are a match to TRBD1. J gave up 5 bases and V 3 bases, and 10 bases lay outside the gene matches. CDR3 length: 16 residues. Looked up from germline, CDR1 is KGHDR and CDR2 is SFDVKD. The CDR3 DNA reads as TGTGCCACCAGTGATGTCTCCGGGACAGGGAACCACGAGCAGTACTTC. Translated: CATSDVSGTGNHEQYF.